This T cell receptor beta chain was identified during a study of cytomegalovirus exposure and HLA in healthy donors. Amplification used 60 Vbeta primers and 13 Jbeta primers. Some clones are missing from TCRdb's copy, which holds only in-frame ones; the method was immunoSEQ multiplex PCR. This listing includes over 100,000 clones. Whole-study results and caveats: There were reportedly fewer N-insertions in an Asian-associated ancestry cluster than the roughly 670-donor mean, in a later analysis. Several top significant clusters appeared, in a later analysis, to be linked to common viral pathogens. A missense variant in DCLRE1C was later tied to TCR beta V- and J-gene trimming.

As for this clone: Its antigen remains unidentified.

The CDR3 extends over 18 amino acids. Germline V CDR1 and CDR2: SGHAT, FQNNGV. Trimming shortened V by 5 bases and J by 0 bases, and 19 bases separated the two germline ends. The TCR originated in a young man in good health and CMV-seronegative. The rearrangement uses TRBV11-2 and TRBJ2-2; maybe TRBD1 (5 bases). Sequencing was carried out using PBMCs. In DNA, the CDR3 is TGTGCCAGCAGCGGTGCATTGGGGCTGCCCTCGAACACCGGGGAGCTGTTTTTT. Translating it yields CASSGALGLPSNTGELFF. Full variable domain (missing parts from reference TRBV11-2 and TRBJ2-2): EAGVAQSPRYKIIEKRQSVAFWCNPISGHATLYWYQQILGQGPKLLIQFQNNGVVDDSQLPKDRFSAERLKGVDSTLKIQPAKLEDSAVYLCASSGALGLPSNTGELFFGEGSRLTVL.